The 29 T cell receptor beta chains listed next were all sequenced from one sample in a study of high-grade serous ovarian cancer treatment subgroups. The tumor samples were collected prior to definitive surgery or chemotherapy. Using immunoSEQ multiplex PCR, the repertoire was profiled, and TCRdb retains in-frame clones only, with some absent. The sample consists of more than 35,000 clones, approximately 81% of them appearing once. The sample was tumor tissue. All receptors derive from a human donor with high-grade serous ovarian cancer.

The chain combines TRBV7-9 with TRBJ2-7, with 7 bases that match TRBD2. Germline V lookup: CDR1 SEHNR, CDR2 FQNEAQ (reference sequence). The CDR3 runs 14 residues. Germline trimming cut 2 bases from V and 5 bases from J; bases unmatched to any gene: 6. The CDR3 loop is CASSLFASGDEQYF. Here the CDR3 DNA reads TGTGCCAGCAGCTTATTCGCTAGCGGAGACGAGCAGTACTTC. The full variable domain, with the rest looked up from reference TRBV7-9 and TRBJ2-7, is DTGVSQNPRHKITKRGQNVTFRCDPISEHNRLYWYRQTLGQGPEFLTYFQNEAQLEKSRLLSDRFSAERPKGSFSTLEIQRTEQGDSAMYLCASSLFASGDEQYFGPGTRLTVT.

This clone was picked up one time. The chain recombines TRBV2 with TRBJ2-1; D is unresolved. Trimming stripped 7 bases from V and 4 bases from J, with 5 bases between. The CDR3 runs 11 residues. Germline values: CDR1 SNHLY, CDR2 FYNNEI. The DNA for the CDR3 is TGTGCCAGCAAGGATTACAATGAGCAGTTCTTC. Protein: CASKDYNEQFF.

The chain couples TRBV4-1 to TRBJ2-1, with a tentative D call TRBD1 (5 bases). This CDR3 is 13 amino acids long. V lost 6 bases to trimming and J lost 4 bases, with 10 bases between them. Germline CDR1 reads MGHRA; CDR2 reads YSYEKL. Written as DNA, the CDR3 is TGCGCCAGCAGTTCTGACAGATACAATGAGCAGTTCTTC. Its translation: CASSSDRYNEQFF.

V usage is TRBV9 and J usage is TRBJ2-5; D remains ambiguous. The germline CDR1 and CDR2 sequences are SGDLS and YYNGEE. V was clipped by 3 bases and J by 1 base, with 10 bases between them. The CDR3 is 14 residues long. CDR3 nucleotide sequence: TGTGCCAGCAGCGCGACGACGACCCAAGAGACCCAGTACTTC. This translates into CASSATTTQETQYF.

This chain links TRBV19 with TRBJ2-1; either TRBD1 or TRBD2 may fit D (5 bases each). V lost 4 bases and J 10 bases, leaving 20 bases between the germline ends. The CDR3 has 15 residues. CDR1 and CDR2 (germline): LNHDA, SQIVND (reference sequence). The CDR3 coding sequence is TGTGCCAGTAGTACGAAACTGGGACCTCAAGGAGAGCAGTTCTTC. Its protein is CASSTKLGPQGEQFF.

The chain links TRBV9 to TRBJ1-2; D is undetermined. The CDR3 is made up of 16 amino acids. The V end lost 0 bases, the J end lost 0 bases, and 12 bases lay between the germline ends. In germline, CDR1 is SGDLS, CDR2 YYNGEE. CDR3 in DNA: TGTGCCAGCAGCGTAGACGAGGAGTGGGCTAACTATGGCTACACCTTC. Translation gives CASSVDEEWANYGYTF. The variable domain in full, with the rest retrieved from reference TRBV9 and TRBJ1-2, is DSGVTQTPKHLITATGQRVTLRCSPRSGDLSVYWYQQSLDQGLQFLIQYYNGEERAKGNILERFSAQQFPDLHSELNLSSLELGDSALYFCASSVDEEWANYGYTFGSGTRLTVV.

This chain connects TRBV28 to TRBJ2-7; TRBD1 matches 8 bases. Germline trimming cut 5 bases from V and 6 bases from J; bases unmatched to any gene: 6. The CDR3 is 13 residues long. Germline values: CDR1 MDHEN, CDR2 SYDVKM. The CDR3 reads CASSPGQGSEQYF. The CDR3 nucleotides read TGTGCCAGCAGTCCCGGACAGGGCAGCGAGCAGTACTTC.

The chain links TRBV28 to TRBJ2-4; perhaps D is TRBD1 or TRBD2 (5 bases each). This CDR3 region has 15 residues. V lost 0 bases to trimming and J lost 7 bases, with 13 bases between them. The germline V gene encodes CDR1 MDHEN and CDR2 SYDVKM. The CDR3, as DNA: TGTGCCAGCAGTTTATGGGGGGTGTCGACGAACATTCAGTACTTC. Translated: CASSLWGVSTNIQYF.

This clone was seen once. This sequence joins TRBV27 and TRBJ2-6; D unclear. Germline loops: CDR1 MNHEY, CDR2 SMNVEV (reference sequence). The CDR3 is made up of 15 amino acids. Trimming pared 1 base from V and 3 bases from J, leaving 7 bases between. CDR3 sequence (DNA): TGTGCCAGCAGTTTATATGGTGGTGGGGCCAACGTCCTGACTTTC. Translation gives CASSLYGGGANVLTF.

This clone was seen more than once but under ten times. The chain is built from TRBV5-6 and TRBJ2-3, with D perhaps being TRBD1 or TRBD2 (5 bases each). CDR1 and CDR2 (germline): SGHDT, YYEEEE. This CDR3 contains 14 residues. The V and J ends lost 4 bases and 2 bases respectively, with 11 bases between them. In nucleotides, the CDR3 is TGTGCCAGCAGCAATGGGGGAGTCACAGATACGCAGTATTTT. Translated, it gives CASSNGGVTDTQYF.

The CDR3 loop reads CASSLYDSGVVRYEQFF. CDR3 sequence (DNA): TGTGCCAGCAGCTTATATGATAGCGGGGTCGTTCGCTATGAGCAGTTCTTC. The V gene is TRBV7-2, the J gene TRBJ2-1; 8 bases match TRBD2. The CDR3 covers 17 residues. CDR1 is SGHTA and CDR2 is FQGNSA in the germline V gene. The V and J ends lost 2 bases and 8 bases, in that order; junction bases with no gene match: 14.

This clone was observed a few times. The rearrangement joins TRBV7-2 to TRBJ2-7; a possible D gene is TRBD1 (6 bases). V lost 5 bases and J 5 bases, leaving 16 bases between the germline ends. Germline V gene sequence: CDR1 SGHTA, CDR2 FQGNSA. This CDR3 spans 14 amino acids. CDR3 amino acids: CASSLQGGQNEQYF. CDR3 DNA sequence: TGTGCCAGCAGCCTACAGGGCGGGCAGAACGAGCAGTACTTC.

This clone turned up a few times. The rearrangement links TRBV19 to TRBJ1-2, with TRBD1 matching over 8 bases. Germline V CDR1 and CDR2: LNHDA, SQIVND (reference sequence). The CDR3 is 14 amino acids. With 7 bases clipped from V and 4 bases from J, the junction kept 8 bases outside the gene matches. The chain's CDR3 is CASTSGTGRYGYTF. CDR3 DNA sequence: TGTGCCAGTACCAGTGGGACAGGCCGCTATGGCTACACCTTC.

The genes are TRBV27 and TRBJ2-3; D is unresolved. Germline CDR1 and CDR2: MNHEY and SMNVEV (reference sequence). The ends were cut back, 3 bases at V and 4 bases at J, with 8 bases in the middle. The CDR3 has 13 residues. CDR3 bases: TGTGCCAGCAGTTTCCACGTAGCAGATACGCAGTATTTT. This encodes CASSFHVADTQYF.

J is TRBJ2-2 and V is TRBV10-3; unclear D gene. This CDR3 spans 16 amino acids. V dropped 4 bases and J dropped 0 bases, with 12 bases sitting between them. The germline CDR1 and CDR2 sequences are ENHRY and SYGVKD. The CDR3 loop reads CAISVWNTSNTGELFF. The CDR3 DNA follows: TGTGCCATCAGTGTCTGGAACACTTCGAACACCGGGGAGCTGTTTTTT.

Only one count was recorded for this clone. The rearrangement uses TRBV7-2 and TRBJ1-4; no clear D gene. The V and J ends lost 0 bases and 4 bases respectively, with 9 bases between them. CDR1 SGHTA and CDR2 FQGNSA come from the germline V gene. The CDR3 covers 15 residues. DNA for the CDR3: TGTGCCAGCAGCTTAGCCCGGCAGAGTAATGAAAAACTGTTTTTT. Amino acids: CASSLARQSNEKLFF. Full variable domain (missing parts from reference TRBV7-2 and TRBJ1-4): GAGVSQSPSNKVTEKGKDVELRCDPISGHTALYWYRQSLGQGLEFLIYFQGNSAPDKSGLPSDRFSAERTGGSVSTLTIQRTQQEDSAVYLCASSLARQSNEKLFFGSGTQLSVL.

The chain has TRBV6-5 and TRBJ1-3; 8 nucleotides line up with TRBD1. The CDR3 loop spans 13 amino acids. Germline CDR1 MNHEY, CDR2 SVGAGI. V trimming: 5 bases; J trimming: 6 bases; junction bases outside the gene matches: 3. DNA of the CDR3: TGTGCCAGCAGTCAGGGGGCTTTAAACACCATATATTTT. It specifies CASSQGALNTIYF.

The V gene is TRBV7-2, the J gene TRBJ1-5; 7 bases fit TRBD1. Germline V gene data show CDR1 as SGHTA and CDR2 as FQGNSA. V lost 6 bases to trimming and J lost 7 bases; unmatched junction nucleotides: 9. The CDR3 is 14 amino acids. The CDR3 reads CASRRNTGEQPQHF. In nucleotides, the CDR3 is TGTGCCAGCAGGAGAAACACAGGGGAACAGCCCCAGCATTTT.

This chain links TRBV18 with TRBJ2-1, with D uncertain. Germline V gene data show CDR1 as KGHSH and CDR2 as LQKENI. Trimming cost V 2 bases and J 12 bases, with 11 bases left between them. CDR3 length: 12 residues. CDR3 in DNA: TGTGCCAGCTCACCATTCCAAGGTGGGCAGTTCTTC. Its protein is CASSPFQGGQFF.

This chain connects TRBV18 to TRBJ1-5; D is unresolved. The germline V gene encodes CDR1 KGHSH and CDR2 LQKENI. V shed 10 bases and J shed 1 base, with 17 bases lying between them. The CDR3 spans 15 residues. The CDR3 nucleotides are TGTGCCACTAGACGGTCGGGAAGGAGCAATCAGCCCCAGCATTTT. Translated, it gives CATRRSGRSNQPQHF.

CDR3 DNA: TGTGCCAGCAGTTTACTAGTTGTCCAGGGTGGTAAGTATAAGTACTTC. Translated: CASSLLVVQGGKYKYF. V gene TRBV28 combines with J gene TRBJ2-7; D perhaps matches TRBD1 (5 bases). Germline V lookup: CDR1 MDHEN, CDR2 SYDVKM. The CDR3 is 16 amino acids. Trimming left V 2 bases short and J 11 bases short, with 25 bases between.

This clone was seen a handful of times. The V call is TRBV28, the J call TRBJ2-7; no clear D gene. Germline lookup yields CDR1 MDHEN and CDR2 SYDVKM. CDR3 size: 12 residues. Trimming cost V 3 bases and J 4 bases, with 7 bases left between them. CDR3 protein: CASSLLTYEQYF. In DNA form, the CDR3 reads TGTGCCAGCAGTTTGTTGACTTACGAGCAGTACTTC.

The chain joins TRBV6-5 to TRBJ2-1; 10 positions agree with TRBD2. CDR3 length equals 14 residues. The germline V gene has CDR1 MNHEY and CDR2 SVGAGI. The V gene end was trimmed by 5 bases and the J gene end by 4 bases; junction bases not matched to a gene: 2. CDR3 bases: TGTGCCAGCAGTCGGACTAGCGGATACAATGAGCAGTTCTTC. Protein: CASSRTSGYNEQFF.

The V gene is TRBV9, the J gene TRBJ2-5; D is tentatively TRBD1 or TRBD2 (5 bases each). The germline V gene encodes CDR1 SGDLS and CDR2 YYNGEE. The CDR3 runs 16 residues. Between the trimmed V and J ends, which lost 4 bases and 4 bases, there was a span of 20 bases. The CDR3 coding sequence is TGTGCCAGCAGCCTAAGTAGAGGGGCGGGTGGAGAGACCCAGTACTTC. This sequence encodes CASSLSRGAGGETQYF.

The rearrangement uses TRBV10-2 and TRBJ2-7; D not certain. V lost 2 bases and J 2 bases, leaving 7 bases between the germline ends. The CDR3 has 13 residues. Germline CDR1 is WSHSY and CDR2 is SAAADI. Written as DNA, the CDR3 is TGCGCCAGCAGTGAGGCGGCCACCTACGAGCAGTACTTC. Amino acids: CASSEAATYEQYF.

The DNA for the CDR3 is TGTGCCAGCAGTTACTCGGGACCGAACACAGATACGCAGTATTTT. Translated, it gives CASSYSGPNTDTQYF. This chain connects TRBV6-5 to TRBJ2-3; possibly TRBD1 or TRBD2 for D (5 bases each). The germline V gene has CDR1 MNHEY and CDR2 SVGAGI. The CDR3 has 15 amino acids. The ends were cut back, 0 bases at V and 2 bases at J, with 9 bases in the middle.

The V gene is TRBV25-1, the J gene TRBJ1-2, with D tentatively TRBD1 (5 bases). V was trimmed by 8 bases and J by 6 bases, leaving 19 bases between them. The CDR3 extends over 14 amino acids. Looked up from germline, CDR1 is MGHDK and CDR2 is SYGVNS. CDR3 coding DNA: TGTGCCAGCCGCCCGGGGAGGGTGGGGGATGGCTACACCTTC. This sequence encodes CASRPGRVGDGYTF.

CDR3 sequence: CSAWTGEAFF. As DNA, the CDR3 is TGCAGCGCTTGGACAGGTGAAGCTTTCTTT. J is TRBJ1-1 and V is TRBV29-1; 7 bases map to TRBD1. Germline CDR1 reads SQVTM; CDR2 reads ANQGSEA. The CDR3 sequence is 10 residues long. The junction had 3 bases not matched to a gene; V was cut back by 7 bases and J by 7 bases.

CDR3 DNA sequence: TGTGCCAGCAGCTTACAAGGGGGACAGGGTTGGTCCTACGAGCAGTACTTC. Translating it yields CASSLQGGQGWSYEQYF. V is TRBV11-2 and J is TRBJ2-7, with 9 positions matching TRBD1. V lost 2 bases to trimming and J lost 1 base; unmatched junction nucleotides: 9. The CDR3 spans 17 residues. Germline loops: CDR1 SGHAT, CDR2 FQNNGV.